The 18 T cell receptor beta chains below were found in one sample sequenced in a study of CD8 T cells in Susac syndrome. RNA in amounts of about 0.5 to 1 ug was reverse transcribed with random hexamers. TCRdb redid the calling of the immunoSEQ multiplex PCR reads with MiXCR, one entry per CDR3 protein. The table includes 130,000 to 150,000 distinct CDR3 sequences, 90% to 95% detected once. Material for sequencing was CD8+ T cells from PBMCs. These TCRs come from a human donor in good health.

The chain links TRBV12-3 or TRBV12-4 to TRBJ2-7; TRBD1 aligns across 7 bases. The CDR3 sequence is 13 residues long. V gave up 6 bases and J gave up 2 bases; unmatched junction bases: 4. This CDR3 reads CASSTGDPYEQYF. DNA for the CDR3: TGTGCCAGCAGCACAGGGGACCCCTACGAGCAGTACTTC.

The chain employs TRBV19 and TRBJ2-1; 10 bases agree with TRBD2. After removal of 5 bases from V and 4 bases from J, the junction contained 5 bases not matched to a gene. This CDR3 has 15 amino acids. Germline CDR1 LNHDA, CDR2 SQIVND (reference sequence). This chain's CDR3 is CASSPGTSAYNEQFF. CDR3 DNA sequence: TGTGCCAGTAGTCCCGGGACTAGCGCGTACAATGAGCAGTTCTTC.

There are a few counts of this clonotype. J is TRBJ1-1 and V is TRBV12-3 or TRBV12-4; no definite D call. The CDR3 extends over 12 amino acids. V gave up 1 base and J gave up 4 bases, with 4 bases separating them. DNA of the CDR3: TGTGCCAGCAGTTTAGGCATCACTGAAGCTTTCTTT. Translating it yields CASSLGITEAFF.

This clonotype was seen once. The chain is built from TRBV5-6 and TRBJ2-1, with D perhaps TRBD2 (5 bases). Trimming removed 4 bases at V and 8 bases at J, with 13 bases between. Germline V CDR1 and CDR2: SGHDT, YYEEEE. The CDR3 spans 13 residues. In DNA form, the CDR3 reads TGTGCCAGCAGCGACAATACTAGAGATGAGCAGTTCTTC. Its translation is CASSDNTRDEQFF.

The J gene is TRBJ2-1, the V gene TRBV27; 11 positions agree with TRBD2. V was pared by 5 bases and J by 12 bases, with 3 bases of the junction left unmatched. There are 12 residues in the CDR3. CDR1 is MNHEY and CDR2 is SMNVEV in the germline V gene (reference sequence). The CDR3 DNA sequence: TGTGCCAGCAGTCCCCTAGCGGGGGGGCAGTTCTTC. Its protein is CASSPLAGGQFF.

The genes are TRBV20-1 and TRBJ2-3; D may be TRBD1 or TRBD2 (5 bases each). The germline gives CDR1 DFQATT, CDR2 SNEGSKA (reference sequence). The CDR3 has 16 amino acids. Trimming cost V 6 bases and J 0 bases, with 19 bases left between them. The CDR3 region is CSAPRDGITSTDTQYF. The CDR3 bases are TGCAGTGCACCACGGGACGGGATTACTAGCACAGATACGCAGTATTTT.

This chain uses TRBV7-8 with TRBJ2-6; possibly TRBD1 for D (6 bases). V dropped 3 bases and J dropped 0 bases, with 18 bases sitting between them. The CDR3 totals 19 residues. Germline CDR1 is SGHVS and CDR2 is FQNEAQ. The CDR3 sequence: CASSFSTPGHLSGANVLTF. The CDR3 DNA follows: TGTGCCAGCAGCTTTTCCACCCCGGGACATCTCTCTGGGGCCAACGTCCTGACTTTC.

This clonotype appeared once. The gene calls are TRBV27 and TRBJ2-3, with unresolved D. The CDR3 extends over 13 amino acids. Germline CDR1 reads MNHEY; CDR2 reads SMNVEV (reference sequence). V lost 4 bases and J 4 bases, leaving 9 bases between the germline ends. The CDR3 sequence: CASSWHRSDTQYF. CDR3 sequence (DNA): TGTGCCAGCAGTTGGCACCGGTCAGATACGCAGTATTTT.

This clonotype has more than one count but fewer than ten. This chain uses TRBV7-2 with TRBJ2-1; D gene unclear. Trimming removed 0 bases at V and 0 bases at J, with 3 bases between. There are 14 residues in the CDR3. The germline V gene encodes CDR1 SGHTA and CDR2 FQGNSA. The CDR3 DNA reads TGTGCCAGCAGCTTAGCTGGCTCCTACAATGAGCAGTTCTTC. Its protein product is CASSLAGSYNEQFF.

CDR3 amino acids: CASSQDNIAGYGYTF. CDR3 nucleotide sequence: TGCGCCAGCAGCCAGGACAACATTGCGGGGTATGGCTACACCTTC. The rearrangement links TRBV4-3 to TRBJ1-2, with D maybe TRBD1 (5 bases). CDR3 length: 15 residues. Trimming removed 3 bases at V and 5 bases at J, with 16 bases between. Germline V gene data show CDR1 as LGHNA and CDR2 as YSLEER.

The chain has TRBV28 and TRBJ2-3; TRBD1 agrees at 11 bases. The CDR3 covers 14 residues. Germline assignment: CDR1 MDHEN and CDR2 SYDVKM. The CDR3: CSKRWGQGGDTQYF. CDR3 nucleotide sequence: TGTTCTAAACGGTGGGGACAGGGGGGAGATACGCAGTATTTT. Full variable domain (rest looked up from reference TRBV28 and TRBJ2-3): DVKVTQSSRYLVKRTGEKVFLECVQDMDHENMFWYRQDPGLGLRLIYFSYDVKMKEKGDIPEGYSVSREKKERFSLILESASTNQTSMYLCSKRWGQGGDTQYFGPGTRLTVL.

J is TRBJ2-5 and V is TRBV12-3 or TRBV12-4; maybe TRBD2 (6 bases). The CDR3 is 15 residues long. Deletions cut 7 bases from V and 5 bases from J, with 20 bases between. This CDR3 is CASNSGPGGGETQYF. The DNA of the CDR3 is TGTGCCAGCAATTCGGGGCCCGGGGGAGGCGAGACCCAGTACTTC.

This clonotype was found once. The chain couples TRBV7-8 to TRBJ2-1, with D possibly TRBD2 on 6 matching bases. Trimming cost V 7 bases and J 2 bases, with 12 bases left between them. This CDR3 region has 14 residues. Germline assignment: CDR1 SGHVS and CDR2 FQNEAQ. The CDR3 DNA reads TGTGCCAGCATGGTCGGGGGAGCCTACAATGAGCAGTTCTTC. It codes for CASMVGGAYNEQFF.

This chain uses TRBV28 with TRBJ2-2; the D is unclear. V was pared by 8 bases and J by 2 bases, with 3 bases between. This CDR3 has 11 amino acids. The germline V gene encodes CDR1 MDHEN and CDR2 SYDVKM. Written as DNA, the CDR3 is TGTGCCAGCTATAACACCGGGGAGCTGTTTTTT. Residues: CASYNTGELFF.

The chain recombines TRBV30 with TRBJ2-1, with D tentatively TRBD2 (5 bases). CDR1 GTSNPN and CDR2 SVGIG come from the germline V gene (reference sequence). Trimming removed 4 bases at V and 6 bases at J, with 10 bases between. The CDR3 covers 12 residues. For the CDR3, the DNA is TGTGCCTGGACAGCTCGGGGCAATGAGCAGTTCTTC. Translated: CAWTARGNEQFF. The variable domain in full, with the rest retrieved from reference TRBV30 and TRBJ2-1, is SQTIHQWPATLVQPVGSPLSLECTVEGTSNPNLYWYRQAAGRGLQLLFYSVGIGQISSEVPQNLSASRPQDRQFILSSKKLLLSDSGFYLCAWTARGNEQFFGPGTRLTVL.

The V gene is TRBV28, the J gene TRBJ2-3; D not certain. In germline, CDR1 is MDHEN, CDR2 SYDVKM. The germline V and J ends were trimmed by 3 bases and 6 bases, with 13 bases remaining between them. There are 14 residues in the CDR3. The CDR3 nucleotides read TGTGCCAGCAGTTTCCTCACCTCAGCGGATACGCAGTATTTT. It is translated as CASSFLTSADTQYF.

The rearrangement joins TRBV27 to TRBJ2-3, with unresolved D. Germline loops: CDR1 MNHEY, CDR2 SMNVEV (reference sequence). This CDR3 has 13 residues. The V and J ends lost 5 bases and 5 bases respectively, with 11 bases between them. For the CDR3, the DNA is TGTGCCAGCAGTCTAGGAGTGCGAGATACGCAGTATTTT. It translates to CASSLGVRDTQYF.

The chain links TRBV25-1 to TRBJ2-7; D is unresolved. The CDR3 totals 12 residues. Germline assignment: CDR1 MGHDK and CDR2 SYGVNS. The V and J ends lost 1 base and 10 bases respectively, with 11 bases between them. The CDR3 reads CASSEFVSEQYF. CDR3 DNA: TGTGCCAGCAGTGAATTTGTTTCGGAACAGTACTTC.